This T cell receptor beta chain was recorded in a study of T cell responses to AZD1222 COVID-19 vaccine. Assay used: immunoSEQ multiplex PCR; TCRdb lists only in-frame clones, some missing. The data contain around 100,000 clones, about 92% of them seen just once; the ten biggest clones take up more than 4.5%. Findings and caveats of the study: Among the donors, most were white British and more were female, and clonal diversity was possibly underestimated. Among vaccine-associated CD4 TCRs, coverage spanned spike, with dominance at 160-218 and 743-854.

With regard to this clone: The antigen is undetermined.

The CDR3 loop spans 12 amino acids. Germline CDR1 and CDR2: SGHRS and YFSETQ. Trimming pared 7 bases from V and 4 bases from J, leaving 12 bases between. This TCR was recovered from an adult in good health. The chain couples TRBV5-1 to TRBJ2-7; the D gene could be TRBD1 or TRBD2 (5 bases each). The input for sequencing was peripheral blood, taken on day 0 of AZD1222 vaccination. The CDR3 sequence: CASQAEGYEQYF. In nucleotides, the CDR3 is TGCGCCAGCCAGGCAGAGGGGTACGAGCAGTACTTC. Combining the CDR3 with reference TRBV5-1 and TRBJ2-7 gives the whole variable domain KAGVTQTPRYLIKTRGQQVTLSCSPISGHRSVSWYQQTPGQGLQFLFEYFSETQRNKGNFPGRFSGRQFSNSRSEMNVSTLELGDSALYLCASQAEGYEQYFGPGTRLTVT.